The entry below describes one T cell receptor (beta chain). Its specificity is unknown. Germline V gene sequence: CDR1 LNHDA, CDR2 SQIVND (reference sequence). The CDR3 contains 17 residues. The V gene lost 3 bases and the J gene lost 0 bases, with 15 bases spanning the gap. Isolation per sample recovered at least 7 million PBMCs. A second PCR of about 7 to 12 cycles used a sample-barcoded 5' primer and a J-beta primer mix. A single record per CDR3 protein comes from TCRdb applying MiXCR to the 5' RACE reads. The sample contains about 720,000 distinct CDR3 sequences, roughly 20% of which appear only once. The data derive from a study of blood T cells in healthy people across ages. Study-wide results and limits: The long-lived group displayed more naive CD4+ cells, plus higher diversity, than the aged donors did. Investigators viewed diversity estimates from one million T cells as underestimates, the study reported. The recorded TCR beta diversity per million T cells decreased in a roughly linear manner with age.

The sample was blood. The chain joins TRBV19 to TRBJ1-5; possibly TRBD1 for D (6 bases). This TCR was sampled from a man between 65 and 79 years old in good health. Here the CDR3 DNA reads TGTGCCAGTAGTATTCTTCGGGACAACTATAGCAATCAGCCCCAGCATTTT. Amino acids: CASSILRDNYSNQPQHF.